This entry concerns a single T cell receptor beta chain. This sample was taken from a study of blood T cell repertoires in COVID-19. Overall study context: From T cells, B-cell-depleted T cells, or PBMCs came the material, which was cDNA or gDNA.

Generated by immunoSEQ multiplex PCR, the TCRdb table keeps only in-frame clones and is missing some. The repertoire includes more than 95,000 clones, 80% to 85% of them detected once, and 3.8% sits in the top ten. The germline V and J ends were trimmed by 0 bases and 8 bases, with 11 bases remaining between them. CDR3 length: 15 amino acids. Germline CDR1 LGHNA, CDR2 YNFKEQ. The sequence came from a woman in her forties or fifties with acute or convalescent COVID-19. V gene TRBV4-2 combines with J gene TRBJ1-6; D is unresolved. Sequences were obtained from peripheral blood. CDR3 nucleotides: TGTGCCAGCAGCCAAGAGGGAGGGTCGGATTCACCCCTCCACTTT. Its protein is CASSQEGGSDSPLHF.